This passage covers 8 T cell receptor beta chains from one sample sequenced in a study of cytomegalovirus exposure and HLA in healthy donors. With 60 Vbeta and 13 Jbeta primers, the PCR was carried out. TCRdb keeps only in-frame clones here, not all; method: immunoSEQ multiplex PCR. The sample has some 150,000 clones, roughly three quarters seen once. Sequenced: PBMCs. These receptors all stem from a man in his sixties in good health and CMV-seronegative.

V gene TRBV6-1 combines with J gene TRBJ2-3; 9 nucleotides agree with TRBD1. V lost 6 bases, J lost 3 bases, and 7 bases stayed unmatched. The CDR3 is 15 residues long. Germline loops: CDR1 MNHNS, CDR2 SASEGT. CDR3 DNA sequence: TGTGCCAGCAGAAAACCGGGACAGGGTACAGATACGCAGTATTTT. It specifies CASRKPGQGTDTQYF.

V is TRBV28 and J is TRBJ1-5; 11 bases agree with TRBD1. V lost 6 bases, J lost 5 bases, and 15 bases stayed unmatched. The CDR3 is 18 amino acids. Germline V lookup: CDR1 MDHEN, CDR2 SYDVKM. The CDR3 spells CASSQGGAGTGGYQPQHF. Here the CDR3 DNA reads TGTGCCAGCAGCCAAGGGGGAGCGGGGACAGGGGGTTATCAGCCCCAGCATTTT.

The chain has TRBV29-1 and TRBJ2-7; 9 bases map to TRBD1. From germline, CDR1 is SQVTM and CDR2 ANQGSEA. Trimming took 7 bases from V and 5 from J; bases not matched to a gene: 15. The CDR3 has 15 amino acids. The CDR3 reads CSARVLRTGEHEQYF. CDR3 sequence (DNA): TGCAGCGCCCGGGTTCTAAGGACAGGGGAACACGAGCAGTACTTC.

J is TRBJ2-3 and V is TRBV30, with D unclear. The CDR3 contains 13 residues. Germline CDR1 reads GTSNPN; CDR2 reads SVGIG (reference sequence). Trimming left V 4 bases short and J 5 bases short, with 13 bases between. For the CDR3, the DNA is TGTGCCTGGACCCGACACCCTAAAGATACGCAGTATTTT. It codes for CAWTRHPKDTQYF. Supplemented by reference TRBV30 and TRBJ2-3, the full variable domain reads SQTIHQWPATLVQPVGSPLSLECTVEGTSNPNLYWYRQAAGRGLQLLFYSVGIGQISSEVPQNLSASRPQDRQFILSSKKLLLSDSGFYLCAWTRHPKDTQYFGPGTRLTVL.

This clone was detected only once. The J gene is TRBJ2-1, the V gene TRBV19; 9 bases align to TRBD2. CDR1 is LNHDA, CDR2 SQIVND, per germline (reference sequence). V was pared by 5 bases and J by 5 bases, with 7 bases of the junction left unmatched. The length of the CDR3 is 15 residues. CDR3 coding DNA: TGTGCCAGTAGTTGGGCTAGCGGGACCCACAATGAGCAGTTCTTC. Translation gives CASSWASGTHNEQFF.

The chain has TRBV6-1 and TRBJ2-7; 7 nucleotides line up with TRBD2. The CDR3 has 13 amino acids. The germline V gene encodes CDR1 MNHNS and CDR2 SASEGT. V gave up 3 bases and J gave up 6 bases; unmatched junction bases: 5. Here the CDR3 reads CASSDQAGVEQYF. The CDR3 DNA is TGTGCCAGCAGTGACCAGGCGGGGGTCGAGCAGTACTTC.

The rearrangement links TRBV9 to TRBJ1-2, with D uncertain. The germline CDR1 and CDR2 sequences are SGDLS and YYNGEE. This CDR3 is 15 amino acids long. V lost 2 bases and J lost 6, with 17 bases in between. The CDR3 DNA sequence: TGTGCCAGCAGCGTTATAACCGGGTACCACGATGGCTACACCTTC. It is translated as CASSVITGYHDGYTF.

This chain links TRBV7-2 with TRBJ1-5, with D hard to call. V lost 5 bases to trimming and J lost 3 bases, with 17 bases between them. This CDR3 contains 16 residues. Germline CDR1 SGHTA, CDR2 FQGNSA. The CDR3 nucleotides read TGTGCCAGCAGCCTAGACTTGGTCCCCTTCAATCAGCCCCAGCATTTT. Translating it yields CASSLDLVPFNQPQHF.